These T cell receptor beta chains were read from a single sample in a study of shared clonotypes between healthy human individuals. Clones were sequenced by immunoSEQ multiplex PCR, and TCRdb holds only the in-frame ones, with some missing. Altogether around 200,000 clones are present, roughly 91% being singletons, with the ten largest covering 0.067%. Sequencing input: naive CD4+ T cells sorted from blood. The receptors originated from a woman aged 30 to 39 in good health. Both conserved end residues are part of each CDR3. The order of the fields is J gene, D gene, V gene, CDR3 protein. The D gene is left open where the match is weak.

>TRBJ2-6|TRBD1|TRBV7-2
CASSTRDRGTSGANVLTF
>TRBJ2-4|.|TRBV18
CASSPPGPGYQNIQYF
>.|.|TRBV29-1
CSVTDGYEQYF
>TRBJ2-3|.|TRBV4-2
CASSHGAYWSTDTQYF
>TRBJ2-7|TRBD1|TRBV28
CASRAGQGPYEQYF
>TRBJ2-7|TRBD2|TRBV5-4
CASSSQTSPYEQYF
>TRBJ1-3|.|TRBV7-9
CASTLRESSSSGNTIYF
>TRBJ2-7|TRBD2|TRBV2
CASSEGAAGVGHEQYF
>TRBJ2-7|.|TRBV18
CASSASYEQYF
>TRBJ1-4|TRBD1|TRBV4-1
CASSQTRGPTGYHEKLFF
>TRBJ1-6|.|TRBV7-2
CASSSPRRGSYNSPLHF
>TRBJ2-2|TRBD1|TRBV5-1
CASSGPTGLAGELFF
>TRBJ1-5|.|TRBV10-3
CANHYTARSNQPQHF
>TRBJ1-5|.|TRBV28
CASSRGKNNQPQHF
>TRBJ1-2|.|TRBV6-1
CASSDNVRVHYGYTF
>TRBJ1-5|.|TRBV7-8
CASSLFRELSNQPQHF
>TRBJ2-7|.|TRBV7-2
CASSLSRESSYEQYF
>TRBJ1-5|.|TRBV7-6
CASSLYGGDSNQPQHF
>TRBJ2-7|TRBD2|TRBV5-1
CASTPGTSGIVFYEQYF
>TRBJ2-5|TRBD2|TRBV18
CASSPSQGGETQYF
>TRBJ2-3|.|TRBV28
CATEGSTDTQYF
>TRBJ2-3|.|TRBV20-1
CSAIKGDTQYF
>TRBJ2-7|.|TRBV10-2
CASSEPAYEQYF
>TRBJ2-7|TRBD1|TRBV10-3
CAISGPGTGLEQYF
>TRBJ2-5|TRBD2|TRBV5-4
CASSRGLAAQETQYF
>TRBJ1-2|.|TRBV5-1
CASRVTGAYGYTF
>TRBJ2-3|.|TRBV7-9
CASSLVGDTQYF
>TRBJ2-7|TRBD2|TRBV4-2
CASSQEGHTAGRSSYEQYF
>TRBJ2-7|.|TRBV28
CASSLQGASEQYF
>TRBJ1-2|.|TRBV19
CASRSGTSHGYTF
>TRBJ2-5|TRBD1|TRBV5-8
CASSLGRGLVETQYF
>TRBJ2-3|TRBD2|TRBV5-1
CASSLGTSGSVDTQYF
>TRBJ2-7|.|TRBV7-9
CASSYGTPGDEQYF
>TRBJ2-7|.|TRBV18
CASSSNWDGNYEQYF
>.|TRBD2|TRBV5-1
CASSLTSGTSHEQYF
>TRBJ2-7|.|TRBV19
CASSSRDTSYEQYF
>TRBJ2-2|.|TRBV29-1
CSVSGSPTGELFF
>TRBJ1-2|.|TRBV6-6
CASSPAGTSLWGYTF
>TRBJ2-7|.|TRBV21-1
CASSGSAARAYEQYF
>TRBJ1-2|.|TRBV28
CASRPRRGIGYTF
>TRBJ2-7|TRBD2|TRBV2
CASSESGLAALVVF
>TRBJ1-6|TRBD1|TRBV7-9
CASSQTGNESPLHF
>TRBJ2-2|TRBD2|TRBV5-1
CASSLGTSVSTGELFF
>TRBJ1-1|.|TRBV28
CASSLSYKPEAFF
>TRBJ2-6|.|TRBV28
CASGLHRAGANVLTF